Each of the 18 T cell receptor beta chains below was sequenced from the same sample in a study of T cell responses to AZD1222 COVID-19 vaccine. Generated by immunoSEQ multiplex PCR, the TCRdb table keeps only in-frame clones and is missing some. The table lists around 140,000 clones, around 93% of them singletons. This material consisted of peripheral blood, taken 28 days after the second AZD1222 dose. Receptor source: an adult who received the AZD1222 COVID-19 vaccine.

The chain combines TRBV9 with TRBJ2-6; D perhaps matches TRBD1 (6 bases). V dropped 4 bases and J dropped 0 bases, with 20 bases sitting between them. This CDR3 has 19 amino acids. CDR1 is SGDLS, CDR2 YYNGEE, per germline. This CDR3 is CASSPTTWTAASGANVLTF. The CDR3 nucleotides read TGTGCCAGCAGCCCTACAACGTGGACAGCGGCCTCTGGGGCCAACGTCCTGACTTTC.

The chain employs TRBV6-2 or TRBV6-3 and TRBJ2-7; D is unresolved. Per germline, CDR1 MNHEY and CDR2 SVGEGT. This CDR3 contains 13 residues. V was pared by 2 bases and J by 5 bases, with 10 bases between. The CDR3 DNA reads as TGTGCCAGCAGTTACGAGGCACCCCACGAGCAGTACTTC. It yields the protein CASSYEAPHEQYF.

This chain joins TRBV7-2 and TRBJ2-1; TRBD2 is a possible D gene (6 bases). This CDR3 spans 14 amino acids. Germline CDR1 and CDR2: SGHTA and FQGNSA. V was shortened by 3 bases and J by 9 bases, with 15 bases between the two germline ends. Here the CDR3 reads CASSFRLGAGEQFF. CDR3 coding DNA: TGTGCCAGCAGCTTCCGACTGGGAGCGGGTGAGCAGTTCTTC. Full variable domain (outside the CDR3, taken from reference TRBV7-2 and TRBJ2-1): GAGVSQSPSNKVTEKGKDVELRCDPISGHTALYWYRQSLGQGLEFLIYFQGNSAPDKSGLPSDRFSAERTGGSVSTLTIQRTQQEDSAVYLCASSFRLGAGEQFFGPGTRLTVL.

The genes are TRBV28 and TRBJ2-1, with a weak D call TRBD2 (6 bases). The CDR3 is 15 amino acids. Germline CDR1 is MDHEN and CDR2 is SYDVKM. Trimming shortened V by 3 bases and J by 7 bases, and 16 bases separated the two germline ends. The CDR3 region has the DNA TGTGCCAGCAGTTTGGGAGGCCGAAGCTCGAATGAGCAGTTCTTC. Protein sequence: CASSLGGRSSNEQFF.

This chain links TRBV5-5 with TRBJ2-1; D is undetermined. There are 11 residues in the CDR3. V was shortened by 5 bases and J by 6 bases, with 6 bases between the two germline ends. CDR1 is SGHKS and CDR2 is YYEKEE in the germline V gene (reference sequence). Written as DNA, the CDR3 is TGTGCCAGCAGTTTCATCAATGAGCAGTTCTTC. It specifies CASSFINEQFF.

The rearrangement links TRBV11-3 to TRBJ2-5; D is perhaps TRBD1 or TRBD2 (5 bases each). Germline V gene data show CDR1 as SGHNT and CDR2 as YENEEA. V shed 5 bases and J shed 1 base, with 14 bases lying between them. This CDR3 contains 15 residues. The CDR3 sequence is CASSARGVPQETQYF. In DNA, the CDR3 is TGTGCCAGCAGCGCCCGAGGGGTCCCCCAAGAGACCCAGTACTTC.

The chain is built from TRBV4-1 and TRBJ2-1; 13 bases agree with TRBD2. From germline, CDR1 is MGHRA and CDR2 YSYEKL. This CDR3 has 15 residues. Trimming removed 4 bases from V and 6 bases from J; junction bases left unmatched: 3. This CDR3 reads CASSLRLAGGNEQFF. CDR3 coding DNA: TGCGCCAGCAGCCTCAGACTAGCGGGAGGCAATGAGCAGTTCTTC.

The chain has TRBV28 and TRBJ2-5; TRBD2 matches 9 bases. In germline, CDR1 is MDHEN, CDR2 SYDVKM. The CDR3 contains 14 residues. The J segment lost 5 bases and the V segment lost 4 bases, leaving 5 bases of the junction unmatched. CDR3 residues: CASSSVAGVETQYF. CDR3 sequence (DNA): TGTGCCAGCAGTTCGGTAGCGGGAGTTGAGACCCAGTACTTC.

This chain links TRBV28 with TRBJ2-7; TRBD2 matches 13 bases. Germline values: CDR1 MDHEN, CDR2 SYDVKM. V lost 5 bases, J lost 2 bases, and 9 bases stayed unmatched. The CDR3 is 17 residues long. CDR3 coding DNA: TGTGCCAGCAGTGCTTCGATCGGACTAGCGGGAGCCTACGAGCAGTACTTC. Amino acids: CASSASIGLAGAYEQYF.

V usage is TRBV4-1 and J usage is TRBJ1-3; TRBD1 aligns across 7 bases. This CDR3 comprises 15 residues. Per the germline V gene, CDR1 is MGHRA and CDR2 is YSYEKL. J lost 3 bases, V lost 2 bases, and 4 bases had no gene match. The CDR3 here is CASSQRQGGGNTIYF. The CDR3 bases are TGCGCCAGCAGCCAACGACAGGGTGGTGGAAACACCATATATTTT.

The rearrangement links TRBV28 to TRBJ2-7, with 9 bases aligning to TRBD1. Germline CDR1 MDHEN, CDR2 SYDVKM. The CDR3 has 17 amino acids. V was pared by 5 bases and J by 0 bases, with 11 bases of the junction left unmatched. Here the CDR3 DNA reads TGTGCCAGCAGTCCCGACCTTACGACAGGGGGCTCCTACGAGCAGTACTTC. The encoded protein is CASSPDLTTGGSYEQYF.

This clone has a handful of counts. The rearrangement uses TRBV4-1 and TRBJ2-1; 12 bases are a match to TRBD2. The germline CDR1 and CDR2 sequences are MGHRA and YSYEKL. This CDR3 region has 15 residues. V was pared by 1 base and J by 7 bases, with 2 bases of the junction left unmatched. The CDR3 nucleotides are TGCGCCAGCAGCCAAGGACTAGCGGGAGAGAATGAGCAGTTCTTC. Amino acids: CASSQGLAGENEQFF.

The chain combines TRBV6-2 or TRBV6-3 with TRBJ1-2, with TRBD1 identical over 10 bases. The CDR3 extends over 13 amino acids. With V trimmed by 6 bases and J by 3 bases, 1 base remained unmatched. Germline CDR1 MNHEY, CDR2 SVGEGT. The CDR3 reads CASSDRGHYGYTF. CDR3 coding DNA: TGTGCCAGCAGCGACAGGGGGCACTATGGCTACACCTTC.

V usage is TRBV29-1 and J usage is TRBJ1-1; unclear D gene. V shed 2 bases and J shed 4 bases, with 11 bases lying between them. Looked up from germline, CDR1 is SQVTM and CDR2 is ANQGSEA. This CDR3 has 13 amino acids. The CDR3 DNA is TGCAGCGTTGAAAGAGGGTTAGGCACTGAAGCTTTCTTT. Protein product: CSVERGLGTEAFF.

This clone was picked up one time. This rearrangement joins TRBV7-2 to TRBJ1-4; no reliable D call. The CDR3 consists of 12 residues. Trimming cost V 1 base and J 8 bases, with 5 bases left between them. Germline V CDR1 and CDR2: SGHTA, FQGNSA. This CDR3 is CASSLEFEKLFF. The CDR3 nucleotides read TGTGCCAGCAGCTTAGAGTTCGAAAAACTGTTTTTT.

The chain couples TRBV24-1 to TRBJ2-1; tentatively, D is TRBD2 (5 bases). This CDR3 contains 15 residues. Germline values: CDR1 KGHDR, CDR2 SFDVKD. V shed 3 bases and J shed 7 bases, with 15 bases lying between them. This CDR3 reads CATSDPFGLGNEQFF. The CDR3 DNA is TGTGCCACCAGTGATCCATTTGGACTGGGGAATGAGCAGTTCTTC.

This chain joins TRBV7-9 and TRBJ1-2; 8 positions match TRBD1. CDR1 and CDR2 from the germline V gene are SEHNR and FQNEAQ (reference sequence). The V segment lost 1 base and the J segment 5 bases; nucleotides outside the gene matches: 6. The CDR3 is 15 amino acids. CDR3 DNA sequence: TGTGCCAGCAGCTTAGATTCAGGGGGCCTGTATGGCTACACCTTC. This encodes CASSLDSGGLYGYTF.

The genes are TRBV19 and TRBJ2-7; TRBD2 aligns across 10 bases. V was clipped by 6 bases and J by 7 bases; unmatched bases: 9. CDR3 length: 14 residues. The germline CDR1 and CDR2 sequences are LNHDA and SQIVND (reference sequence). CDR3 nucleotides: TGTGCCAGTAGCTATGGAGAAGCGGGGGGGGAGCAGTACTTC. It specifies CASSYGEAGGEQYF.